This T cell receptor (beta chain) was identified during a study of T cell responses to AZD1222 COVID-19 vaccine. Overall study context: Second-dose intervals of approximately 4 or approximately 12 weeks were pooled.

Clones were sequenced by immunoSEQ multiplex PCR, and TCRdb holds only the in-frame ones, with some missing. The repertoire holds roughly 130,000 clones, with approximately 86% as singletons. Findings and caveats of the study: Donors, mostly white British, included more females; clonal diversity was possibly underestimated. Sampling that yielded the repertoires occurred only after the peak T cell response.

Germline V gene sequence: CDR1 LGHDT, CDR2 YNNKEL (reference sequence). V shed 1 base and J shed 6 bases, with 15 bases lying between them. This CDR3 region has 15 residues. Details on this clone: Its antigen is not known.

V gene TRBV3-1 (or the pseudogene TRBV3-2) combines with J gene TRBJ1-2, with unresolved D. The specimen comprised peripheral blood, sampled on day 0 of AZD1222 vaccination. The TCR originated in an adult in good health. The CDR3 region has the DNA TGTGCCAGCAGCCAAGGTTTCTGGCGAACGAATGGCTACACCTTC. The encoded protein is CASSQGFWRTNGYTF.